Listed below are T cell receptor beta chains from one sample, sequenced in a study of T cells after yellow fever vaccination. MiXCR was run by TCRdb on the 5' RACE reads, yielding one entry per CDR3 protein. The table lists roughly 520,000 distinct CDR3 sequences, 21% of them singletons. Sequenced material: PBMCs, taken roughly 20 days after the first yellow fever vaccination. Every receptor here comes from a man younger than 30 who received the YFV17D yellow fever vaccine. The CDR3 runs from the conserved cysteine through the conserved F or W. The D gene is left open where the match is weak. Clone size is stated in some rows and not others, as once, few, many or a class when expanded.

>few|-|TRBJ1-5|TRBV6-2/TRBV6-3
TGTGCCAGCAGTTACTCGATAGGGACTCTAGGACAGCCCCAGCATTTT
CASSYSIGTLGQPQHF
>-|-|TRBJ1-1|TRBV3-1
TGTGCCAGCAGCCAAGATTATGGGTTAGGGAGCACTGAAGCTTTCTTT
CASSQDYGLGSTEAFF
>few|-|TRBJ2-1|TRBV27
TGTGCCAGCAGCTATCGGTGGGCTGCCTACAATGAGCAGTTCTTC
CASSYRWAAYNEQFF
>few|-|TRBJ2-7|TRBV19
TGTGCCAGTGCGGCGCTTGCGGGGATCTCCTACGAGCAGTACTTC
CASAALAGISYEQYF
>-|-|TRBJ2-1|TRBV5-1
TGCGCCAGCAGCGCCACTAGCTACTCCTACAATGAGCAGTTCTTC
CASSATSYSYNEQFF
>-|TRBD1|TRBJ1-1|TRBV12-3/TRBV12-4
TGTGCCAGCAGTTTGGCGGGACAGGGCCGTGGAGCTTTCTTT
CASSLAGQGRGAFF
>few|-|TRBJ1-2|TRBV9
TGTGCCAGCAGCGTATCGTCGTCCAGGGTCTATGGCTACACCTTC
CASSVSSSRVYGYTF
>many|-|TRBJ1-6|TRBV4-2
TGTGCCAGCAGCCAAGAAGGTGGCCCTTATTCACCCCTCCACTTT
CASSQEGGPYSPLHF
>few|-|TRBJ2-5|TRBV19
TGTGCCAGTAGTATCTCCAGGGAGGGGGCCCAGTACTTC
CASSISREGAQYF
>few|TRBD2|TRBJ2-5|TRBV5-1
TGCGCCAGCAGCTTGAAACTAGCGGCGTCCCAAGAGACCCAGTACTTC
CASSLKLAASQETQYF
>-|-|TRBJ2-1|TRBV3-1
TGTGCCAGCAGCCAGGGGATGGGGCATCGCTCCTACAATGAGCAGTTCTTC
CASSQGMGHRSYNEQFF
>few|TRBD1|TRBJ2-5|TRBV7-8
TGTGCCAGCAGCATAAGACAGGGGGCGCCTTTAAGACAAGAGACCCAGTACTTC
CASSIRQGAPLRQETQYF
>-|-|TRBJ2-1|TRBV12-3/TRBV12-4
TGTGCCAGCAGCTTAGGGCCGCCCTACAATGAGCAGTTCTTC
CASSLGPPYNEQFF
>-|-|TRBJ2-5|TRBV7-9
TGTGCCAGCAGCCCGAGGGCAGTTCAAGAGACCCAGTACTTC
CASSPRAVQETQYF
>few|TRBD1|TRBJ1-3|TRBV25-1
TGTGCCAGCAGTGGAAGATCGGACAGGGGTTACACCATATATTTT
CASSGRSDRGYTIYF
>-|TRBD2|TRBJ2-1|TRBV12-5
TGTGCTAGTGGCGAAGCAAACGGGGGGTACAATGAGCAGTTCTTC
CASGEANGGYNEQFF
>few|-|TRBJ2-7|TRBV7-9
TGTGCCAGCAGCCCGATCGCGGTGAGGGCGCGGTCCTACGAGCAGTACTTC
CASSPIAVRARSYEQYF
>-|-|TRBJ2-1|TRBV4-3
TGCGCCAGCAGCCAAGAGGCGGGTGGCAATGAGCAGTTCTTC
CASSQEAGGNEQFF
>-|-|TRBJ2-2|TRBV6-1
TGTGCCAGCCGCCCAGCAACTAACACCGGGGAGCTGTTTTTT
CASRPATNTGELFF
>few|TRBD2|TRBJ2-5|TRBV29-1
TGCAGCGTTGGTATAGCGGGGGGGCGAGAGACCCAGTACTTC
CSVGIAGGRETQYF
>many|TRBD2|TRBJ2-3|TRBV3-1
TGTGCCAGCAGCCAAGAAATTAGCGGGGGCTCGGTGCATACGCAGTATTTT
CASSQEISGGSVHTQYF
>-|TRBD1|TRBJ1-1|TRBV5-1
TGCGCCAGCAGCGGCCCCGGGACAGGGGGCGTAGGGGGTGAAGCTTTCTTT
CASSGPGTGGVGGEAFF
>-|-|TRBJ2-3|TRBV2
TGTGCCAGCAGCCCGGACAGACACACGCAGTATTTT
CASSPDRHTQYF
>many|-|TRBJ2-3|TRBV5-1
TGCGCCAGCAGCTTGGAACCGAGCACAGATACGCAGTATTTT
CASSLEPSTDTQYF
>few|-|TRBJ2-5|TRBV6-1
TGTGCCAGCAGGAGAACCCTAGGGGGGGAGACCCAGTACTTC
CASRRTLGGETQYF
>few|-|TRBJ1-3|TRBV28
TGTGCCAGCTATACGACAGACTCTGGAAACACCATATATTTT
CASYTTDSGNTIYF
>-|TRBD1|TRBJ2-4|TRBV4-3
TGCGCCAGCAGCCAAGAGACAGGGGGCATTCAGTACTTC
CASSQETGGIQYF
>-|-|TRBJ2-1|TRBV19
TGTGCCAGTAGTATCAGGGTTGTGCGATACAATGAGCAGTTCTTC
CASSIRVVRYNEQFF
>-|TRBD1|TRBJ2-2|TRBV4-3
TGCGCCAGCAGCCAAGGGGACAGGGGGCAGCTCACCGGGGAGCTGTTTTTT
CASSQGDRGQLTGELFF
>few|-|TRBJ2-5|TRBV14
TGTGCCAGCAGCCAAGTCACCAGCCCGCAAGAGACCCAGTACTTC
CASSQVTSPQETQYF
>many|-|TRBJ2-5|TRBV30
TGTGCCTGGCGGGAGCCCCAAGAGACCCAGTACTTC
CAWREPQETQYF
>-|-|TRBJ2-7|TRBV12-3/TRBV12-4
TGTGCCAGCAGTTTCAGCCAGGGGAGCTACGAGCAGTACTTC
CASSFSQGSYEQYF
>-|-|TRBJ1-5|TRBV3-1
TGTGCCAGCAGCCAGGACGATCAGCCCCAGCATTTT
CASSQDDQPQHF
>-|-|TRBJ1-1|TRBV6-5
TGTGCCACCTCCCGAAGGCCTGAAGCTTTCTTT
CATSRRPEAFF
>-|-|TRBJ2-3|TRBV5-1
TGCGCCAGCAGTGGGCAGGGGTACACAGATACGCAGTATTTT
CASSGQGYTDTQYF